This T cell receptor beta chain was captured in a study of T-cell memory formation after mild COVID-19. There are 14 residues in the CDR3. Trimming cost V 3 bases and J 4 bases, with 11 bases left between them. It was 5'RACE with constant-segment primers that produced the TCR alpha and TCR beta cDNA libraries, which carried sample barcodes and UMIs. From the 5' RACE reads, TCRdb called clonotypes with MiXCR, one entry per CDR3 protein. Among roughly 400,000 distinct CDR3 sequences, approximately 24% were seen once, and the ten largest hold roughly 9.7%. The chain links TRBV12-3 or TRBV12-4 to TRBJ2-3, with a possible D match to TRBD1 (6 bases). This TCR was sampled from an adult woman who had mild COVID-19 (a few samples of this study predate the infection). Cell type and time point are not known. What was sequenced was PBMCs or a T cell subset sorted from them (not recorded which). The CDR3: CASSFGTISDTQYF. CDR3 coding DNA: TGTGCCAGCAGTTTCGGGACAATATCAGATACGCAGTATTTT.